This is a list of T cell receptor beta chains from one sample in a study of blood T cell repertoires in COVID-19. Sequenced by immunoSEQ multiplex PCR; TCRdb stores in-frame clones only, minus some. The data hold 200,000 to 300,000 clones, with 65% to 90% observed a single time. The sequenced sample was peripheral blood. The receptors were sampled from a man aged 40-50 years who had recovered from COVID-19. Both conserved end residues are part of each CDR3. The D gene is left open where the match is weak. Clone size appears in some rows only: once, few, many, or a class for an expanded clone.

abundance	j_gene	v_gene	d_gene	CDR3aa	CDR3nt
NA	TRBJ2-1	TRBV28	TRBD2	CASLAGVGYNEQFF	TGTGCCAGCCTAGCGGGAGTTGGGTACAATGAGCAGTTCTTC
NA	TRBJ1-1	TRBV19	NA	CASSIWGSARPLDRNTEAFF	TGTGCCAGTAGTATCTGGGGTTCGGCGAGACCACTTGACAGGAACACTGAAGCTTTCTTT
NA	TRBJ2-7	TRBV10-1	TRBD1	CASSESKPGQGGHEQYF	TGCGCCAGCAGTGAGTCGAAGCCCGGACAGGGGGGTCACGAGCAGTACTTC
NA	TRBJ2-6	TRBV4-1	TRBD1	CASSQETGQGVGGANVLTF	TGCGCCAGCAGCCAAGAAACGGGACAGGGGGTCGGAGGGGCCAACGTCCTGACTTTC
NA	TRBJ1-2	TRBV19	NA	CASSSTGMYGYTF	TGTGCCAGTAGTAGCACTGGTATGTATGGCTACACCTTC
once	TRBJ2-1	TRBV27	TRBD2	CASSLLLAGGPLNEQFF	TGTGCCAGCAGTTTACTCCTAGCGGGAGGGCCCTTAAATGAGCAGTTCTTC
once	TRBJ2-1	TRBV19	TRBD2	CASRPLSGISYNEQFF	TGTGCCAGTAGGCCCCTTAGCGGGATCTCCTACAATGAGCAGTTCTTC
NA	TRBJ2-5	TRBV19	NA	CASSPRQRETQYF	TGTGCCAGTAGTCCGAGACAGAGGGAGACCCAGTACTTC
NA	TRBJ1-2	TRBV5-6	NA	CASSLRGKDGYTF	TGTGCCAGCAGCTTGAGGGGGAAGGATGGCTACACCTTC
NA	TRBJ1-2	TRBV6-5	NA	CASSRLRRPDYGYTF	TGTGCCAGCAGTCGACTCAGACGGCCCGACTATGGCTACACCTTC
NA	TRBJ2-2	TRBV4-3	TRBD1	CASSQGTGSNTGELFF	TGCGCCAGCAGCCAGGGGACAGGGAGCAACACCGGGGAGCTGTTTTTT
NA	TRBJ2-3	TRBV27	TRBD2	CASRPGEGSTDTQYF	TGTGCCAGCAGACCGGGGGAGGGAAGCACAGATACGCAGTATTTT
NA	TRBJ1-1	TRBV5-4	NA	CASSLAAEAFF	TGTGCCAGCAGCTTGGCCGCTGAAGCTTTCTTT
NA	TRBJ2-5	TRBV3-1/TRBV3-2	TRBD2	CASSPSPGSGYQETQYF	TGTGCCAGCAGCCCCTCCCCGGGTAGCGGGTACCAAGAGACCCAGTACTTC
NA	TRBJ2-5	TRBV11-3	NA	CASTLGADEETQYF	TGTGCCAGCACCCTGGGGGCGGACGAAGAGACCCAGTACTTC
NA	TRBJ2-5	TRBV18	NA	CASSPPGASGETQYF	TGTGCCAGCTCACCACCTGGCGCATCGGGAGAGACCCAGTACTTC
few	TRBJ2-5	TRBV3-1/TRBV3-2	NA	CASSQDFGRGWGKETQYF	TGTGCCAGCAGCCAAGATTTCGGCCGGGGTTGGGGAAAAGAGACCCAGTACTTC
NA	TRBJ2-5	TRBV6-2/TRBV6-3	TRBD2	CASSKGISGGLETQYF	TGTGCCAGCAGTAAGGGAATTAGCGGGGGTCTGGAGACCCAGTACTTC
NA	TRBJ1-2	TRBV7-9	NA	CASTTNALNYGYTF	TGTGCCAGCACCACAAACGCACTAAACTATGGCTACACCTTC
NA	TRBJ2-6	TRBV3-1/TRBV3-2	NA	CASSQQGGGGANVLTF	TGTGCCAGCAGCCAACAGGGGGGAGGTGGGGCCAACGTCCTGACTTTC
NA	TRBJ2-7	TRBV12-5	TRBD1	CASGFRGSAYEQYF	TGTGCTAGTGGTTTCAGGGGGTCGGCCTACGAGCAGTACTTC
NA	TRBJ1-1	TRBV12-3/TRBV12-4	NA	CASSLREAFF	TGTGCCAGCAGTTTGCGGGAAGCTTTCTTT
once	TRBJ1-5	TRBV3-1/TRBV3-2	TRBD1	CASSRGDRGRNQPQHF	TGTGCCAGCAGCCGTGGGGACAGGGGGAGGAATCAGCCCCAGCATTTT
NA	TRBJ2-5	TRBV11-2	NA	CASSLVELRGLIGETQYF	TGTGCCAGCAGCTTAGTTGAGTTAAGGGGCCTCATTGGAGAGACCCAGTACTTC
NA	TRBJ2-7	TRBV20-1	NA	CSVGQNYEQYF	TGCAGTGTGGGGCAGAACTACGAGCAGTACTTC
NA	TRBJ2-7	TRBV6-2/TRBV6-3	TRBD1	CASSYPGQGPREQYF	TGTGCCAGCAGTTACCCCGGACAGGGGCCAAGGGAGCAGTACTTC
NA	TRBJ2-3	TRBV14	TRBD2	CASSQPASGRFTDTQYF	TGTGCCAGCAGCCAACCAGCTAGCGGGAGGTTCACAGATACGCAGTATTTT
NA	TRBJ2-3	TRBV27	TRBD2	CASSVAGGRWSTDTQYF	TGTGCCAGCAGTGTAGCGGGGGGGCGATGGAGCACAGATACGCAGTATTTT
NA	TRBJ2-1	TRBV2	NA	CASRRGANNEQFF	TGTGCCAGCAGAAGGGGCGCAAACAATGAGCAGTTCTTC
NA	TRBJ1-2	TRBV4-3	NA	CASSQERGAYGYTF	TGCGCCAGCAGCCAAGAGCGGGGGGCATACGGCTACACCTTC
NA	TRBJ2-1	TRBV13	TRBD2	CASSPTSGVYNEQFF	TGTGCCAGCAGTCCCACTAGCGGGGTTTACAATGAGCAGTTCTTC
NA	TRBJ2-7	TRBV19	NA	CASSMSRVAFGTPYEQYF	TGTGCCAGTAGTATGTCCAGGGTTGCCTTCGGTACCCCCTACGAGCAGTACTTC
NA	TRBJ2-1	TRBV10-2	NA	CASSESTPYNEQFF	TGCGCCAGCAGTGAGTCGACACCTTACAATGAGCAGTTCTTC
NA	TRBJ2-1	TRBV4-2	NA	CASSQGRGYNEQFF	TGTGCCAGCAGCCAAGGACGGGGCTACAATGAGCAGTTCTTC
NA	TRBJ2-5	TRBV7-2	TRBD1	CASSLAPGQGAGETQYF	TGTGCCAGCAGCTTAGCGCCAGGACAGGGGGCTGGGGAGACCCAGTACTTC
few	TRBJ2-7	TRBV6-5	NA	CASSLDYYEQYF	TGTGCCAGCAGCCTCGACTATTACGAGCAGTACTTC
few	TRBJ2-6	TRBV5-6	NA	CASSLALYGTAGANVLTF	TGTGCCAGCAGCTTGGCCCTGTACGGGACTGCTGGGGCCAACGTCCTGACTTTC
NA	TRBJ1-2	TRBV4-1	TRBD1	CASSHPGTALYGYTF	TGCGCCAGCAGCCATCCCGGGACAGCGCTTTATGGCTACACCTTC
NA	TRBJ2-7	TRBV11-3	NA	CASSFRTGWLGEQYF	TGTGCCAGCAGCTTTAGAACAGGGTGGTTGGGCGAGCAGTACTTC
once	TRBJ2-4	TRBV5-4	NA	CASSLVDQRGIQYF	TGTGCCAGCAGCTTGGTCGACCAAAGAGGGATTCAGTACTTC
NA	TRBJ2-1	TRBV7-2	NA	CASSLGRGNNEQFF	TGTGCCAGCAGCTTAGGTCGCGGGAACAATGAGCAGTTCTTC